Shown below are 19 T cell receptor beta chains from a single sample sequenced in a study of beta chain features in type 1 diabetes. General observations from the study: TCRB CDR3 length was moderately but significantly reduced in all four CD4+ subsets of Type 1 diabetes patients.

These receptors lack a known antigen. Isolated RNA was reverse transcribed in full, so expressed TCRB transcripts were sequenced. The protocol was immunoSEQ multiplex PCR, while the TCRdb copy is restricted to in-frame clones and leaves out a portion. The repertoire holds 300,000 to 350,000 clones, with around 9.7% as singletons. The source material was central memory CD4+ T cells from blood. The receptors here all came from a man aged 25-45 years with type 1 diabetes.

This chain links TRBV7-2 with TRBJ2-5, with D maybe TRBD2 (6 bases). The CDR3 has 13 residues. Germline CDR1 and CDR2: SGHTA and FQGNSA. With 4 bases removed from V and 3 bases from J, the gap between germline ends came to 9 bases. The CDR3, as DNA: TGTGCCAGCAGCTCGGTAGCGGAAGAGACCCAGTACTTC. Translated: CASSSVAEETQYF.

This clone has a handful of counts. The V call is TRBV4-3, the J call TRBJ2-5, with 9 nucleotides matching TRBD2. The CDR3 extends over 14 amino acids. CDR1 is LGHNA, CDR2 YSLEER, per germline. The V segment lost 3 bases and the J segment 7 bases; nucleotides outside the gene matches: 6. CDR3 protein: CASSHRGAGGTQYF. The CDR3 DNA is TGCGCCAGCAGCCATAGAGGAGCGGGGGGGACCCAGTACTTC.

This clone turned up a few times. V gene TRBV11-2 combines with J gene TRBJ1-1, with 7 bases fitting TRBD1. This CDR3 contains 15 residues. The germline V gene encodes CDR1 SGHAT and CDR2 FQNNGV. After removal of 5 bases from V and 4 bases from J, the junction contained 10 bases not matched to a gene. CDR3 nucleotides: TGTGCCAGCAGCCTGATGACAGGGCTGAGCACTGAAGCTTTCTTT. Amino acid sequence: CASSLMTGLSTEAFF. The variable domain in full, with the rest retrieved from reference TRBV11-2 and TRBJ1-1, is EAGVAQSPRYKIIEKRQSVAFWCNPISGHATLYWYQQILGQGPKLLIQFQNNGVVDDSQLPKDRFSAERLKGVDSTLKIQPAKLEDSAVYLCASSLMTGLSTEAFFGQGTRLTVV.

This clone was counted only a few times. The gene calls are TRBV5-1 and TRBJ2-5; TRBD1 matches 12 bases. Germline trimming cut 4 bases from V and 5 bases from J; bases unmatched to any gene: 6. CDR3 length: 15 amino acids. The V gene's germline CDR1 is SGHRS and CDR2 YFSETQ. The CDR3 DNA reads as TGCGCCAGCAGCCCGGGACAGGGGGCCTCCGAGACCCAGTACTTC. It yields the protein CASSPGQGASETQYF. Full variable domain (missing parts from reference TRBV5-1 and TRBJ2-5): KAGVTQTPRYLIKTRGQQVTLSCSPISGHRSVSWYQQTPGQGLQFLFEYFSETQRNKGNFPGRFSGRQFSNSRSEMNVSTLELGDSALYLCASSPGQGASETQYFGPGTRLLVL.

The CDR3 nucleotides read TGTGCCAGCAGCTACGGATACCAAGAGACCCAGTACTTC. As protein: CASSYGYQETQYF. The chain recombines TRBV7-2 with TRBJ2-5; D unresolved. Germline values: CDR1 SGHTA, CDR2 FQGNSA. Trimming took 4 bases from V and 0 from J, leaving 6 bases between them. This CDR3 has 13 residues.

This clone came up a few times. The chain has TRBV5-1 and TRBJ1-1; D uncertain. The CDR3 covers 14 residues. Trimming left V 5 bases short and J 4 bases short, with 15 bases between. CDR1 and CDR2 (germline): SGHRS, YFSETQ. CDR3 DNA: TGCGCCAGCAGTTCGGACCCGGGAGGCACTGAAGCTTTCTTT. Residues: CASSSDPGGTEAFF.

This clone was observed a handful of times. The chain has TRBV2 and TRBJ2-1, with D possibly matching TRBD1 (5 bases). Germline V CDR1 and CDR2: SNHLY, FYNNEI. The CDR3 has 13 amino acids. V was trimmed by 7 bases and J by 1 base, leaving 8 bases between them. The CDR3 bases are TGTGCCAGCAAGCAGGGATCCTACAATGAGCAGTTCTTC. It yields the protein CASKQGSYNEQFF.

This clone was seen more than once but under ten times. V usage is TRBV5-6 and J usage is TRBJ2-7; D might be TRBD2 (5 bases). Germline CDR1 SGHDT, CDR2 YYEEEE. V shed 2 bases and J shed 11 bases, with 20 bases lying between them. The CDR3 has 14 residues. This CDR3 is CASSFRADLKREYF. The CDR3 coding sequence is TGTGCCAGCAGCTTCCGGGCCGATTTGAAGAGGGAGTACTTC.

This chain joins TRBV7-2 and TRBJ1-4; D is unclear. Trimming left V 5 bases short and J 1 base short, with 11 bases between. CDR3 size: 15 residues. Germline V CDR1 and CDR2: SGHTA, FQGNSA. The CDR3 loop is CASSPTELTNEKLFF. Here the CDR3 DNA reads TGTGCCAGCAGCCCAACGGAGCTAACTAATGAAAAACTGTTTTTT.

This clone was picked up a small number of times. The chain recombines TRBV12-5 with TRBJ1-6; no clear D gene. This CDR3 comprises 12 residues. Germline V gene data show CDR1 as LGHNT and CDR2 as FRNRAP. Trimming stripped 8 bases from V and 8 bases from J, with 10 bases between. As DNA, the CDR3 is TGTGCTAGTAAGATCCAGGATTCACCCCTCCACTTT. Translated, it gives CASKIQDSPLHF. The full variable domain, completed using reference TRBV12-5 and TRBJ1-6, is DARVTQTPRHKVTEMGQEVTMRCQPILGHNTVFWYRQTMMQGLELLAYFRNRAPLDDSGMPKDRFSAEMPDATLATLKIQPSEPRDSAVYFCASKIQDSPLHFGNGTRLTVT.

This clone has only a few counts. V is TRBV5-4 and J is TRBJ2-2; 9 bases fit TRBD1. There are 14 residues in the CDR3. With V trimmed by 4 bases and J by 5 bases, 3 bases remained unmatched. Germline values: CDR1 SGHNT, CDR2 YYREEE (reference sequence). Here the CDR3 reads CASSVGQGTGELFF. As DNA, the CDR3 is TGTGCCAGCAGCGTAGGACAGGGGACCGGGGAGCTGTTTTTT.

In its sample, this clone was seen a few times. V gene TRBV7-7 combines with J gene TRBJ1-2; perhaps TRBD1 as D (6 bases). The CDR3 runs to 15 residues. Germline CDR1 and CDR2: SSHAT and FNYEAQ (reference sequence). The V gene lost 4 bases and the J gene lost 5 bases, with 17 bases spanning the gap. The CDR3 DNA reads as TGTGCCAGCAGCTCGAGCAGGCTAGGGGGGTATGGCTACACCTTC. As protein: CASSSSRLGGYGYTF.

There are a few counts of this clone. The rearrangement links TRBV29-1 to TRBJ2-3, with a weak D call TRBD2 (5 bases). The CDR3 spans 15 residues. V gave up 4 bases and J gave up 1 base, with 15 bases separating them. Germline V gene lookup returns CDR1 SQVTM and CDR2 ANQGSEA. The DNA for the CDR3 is TGCAGCGTTGGTCTGGACTCCCAGGGCACAGATACGCAGTATTTT. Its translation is CSVGLDSQGTDTQYF.

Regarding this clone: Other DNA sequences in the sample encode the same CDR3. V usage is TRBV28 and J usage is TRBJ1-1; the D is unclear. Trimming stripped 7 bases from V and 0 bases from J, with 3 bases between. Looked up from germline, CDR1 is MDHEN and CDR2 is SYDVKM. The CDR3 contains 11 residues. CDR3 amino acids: CASNMNTEAFF. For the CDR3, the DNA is TGTGCCAGCAACATGAACACTGAAGCTTTCTTT.

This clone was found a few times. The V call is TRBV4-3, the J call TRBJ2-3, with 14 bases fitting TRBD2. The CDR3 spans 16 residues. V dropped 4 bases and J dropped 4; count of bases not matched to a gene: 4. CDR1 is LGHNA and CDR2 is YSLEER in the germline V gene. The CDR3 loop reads CASSPSGLAGADTQYF. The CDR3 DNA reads TGCGCCAGCAGCCCCTCGGGACTAGCGGGAGCAGATACGCAGTATTTT.

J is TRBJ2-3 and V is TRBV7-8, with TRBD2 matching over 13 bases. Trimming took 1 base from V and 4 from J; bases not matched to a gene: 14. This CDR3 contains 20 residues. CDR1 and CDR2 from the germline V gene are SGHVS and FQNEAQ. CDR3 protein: CASSLELRLLAGGPPDTQYF. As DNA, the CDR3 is TGTGCCAGCAGCTTAGAGTTAAGGCTACTAGCGGGGGGGCCGCCAGATACGCAGTATTTT.

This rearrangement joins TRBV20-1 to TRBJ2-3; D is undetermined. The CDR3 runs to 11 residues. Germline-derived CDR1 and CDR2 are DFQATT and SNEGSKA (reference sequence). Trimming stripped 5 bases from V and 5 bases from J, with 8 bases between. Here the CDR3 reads CSAWPGDTQYF. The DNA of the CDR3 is TGCAGTGCTTGGCCGGGAGATACGCAGTATTTT.

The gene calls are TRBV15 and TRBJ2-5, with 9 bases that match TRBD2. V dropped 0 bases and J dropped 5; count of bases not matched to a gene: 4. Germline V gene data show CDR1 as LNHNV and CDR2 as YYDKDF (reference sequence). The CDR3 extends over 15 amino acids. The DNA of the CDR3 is TGTGCCACCAGCAGAGATCGCAGCGGGGGGGAGACCCAGTACTTC. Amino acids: CATSRDRSGGETQYF.

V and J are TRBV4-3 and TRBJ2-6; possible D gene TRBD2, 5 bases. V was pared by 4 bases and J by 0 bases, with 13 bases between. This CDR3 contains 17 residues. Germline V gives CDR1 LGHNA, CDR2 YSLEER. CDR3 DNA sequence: TGCGCCAGCAGCCCAGCCGGGGTCCTCTCTGGGGCCAACGTCCTGACTTTC. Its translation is CASSPAGVLSGANVLTF.